Listed here are 8 T cell receptor beta chains from one sample, sequenced in a study of spatial heterogeneity in lung cancer. Documented time point: sample taken at primary tumor resection. TCRdb re-called the 5' RACE reads through MiXCR, storing one row per CDR3 protein. The sample carries approximately 2,500 distinct CDR3 sequences, 1.9% recorded once. Sequencing used normal lung tissue next to the tumor, obtained at surgery. These receptors were taken from a male donor with early-stage non-small cell lung cancer.

This clonotype was counted at least ten times. The rearrangement uses TRBV25-1 and TRBJ1-1; D might be TRBD1 (5 bases). Germline V lookup: CDR1 MGHDK, CDR2 SYGVNS. Trimming stripped 7 bases from V and 0 bases from J, with 12 bases between. This CDR3 is 14 amino acids long. The CDR3 sequence is CASTKTGMNTEAFF. Here the CDR3 DNA reads TGTGCCAGCACTAAAACAGGAATGAACACTGAAGCTTTCTTT.

By share, this clonotype ranks as medium-sized. The chain recombines TRBV7-9 with TRBJ1-1; D perhaps matches TRBD1 (6 bases). Germline V lookup: CDR1 SEHNR, CDR2 FQNEAQ (reference sequence). There are 13 residues in the CDR3. The V gene lost 2 bases and the J gene lost 8 bases, with 12 bases spanning the gap. In DNA form, the CDR3 reads TGTGCCAGCAGCTTACTTGGACAGAAGGAAGCTTTCTTT. It encodes CASSLLGQKEAFF.

This clonotype is classed as medium-sized. The chain uses TRBV11-2 and TRBJ1-1, with D perhaps TRBD1 (6 bases). CDR3 length: 13 residues. In germline, CDR1 is SGHAT, CDR2 FQNNGV. Between the trimmed V and J ends, which lost 6 bases and 2 bases, there was a span of 10 bases. The CDR3 bases are TGTGCCAGCAGGGGGACATACAACACTGAAGCTTTCTTT. This codes for CASRGTYNTEAFF.

The chain couples TRBV18 to TRBJ2-3, with no clear D. The CDR3 is 14 amino acids. Deletions cut 3 bases from V and 3 bases from J, with 10 bases between. Germline V lookup: CDR1 KGHSH, CDR2 LQKENI. This CDR3 is CASSPGLGTDTQYF. The CDR3 region has the DNA TGTGCCAGCTCACCTGGATTGGGGACAGATACGCAGTATTTT.

This clonotype is judged medium-sized (0.01 to 0.1%). The chain has TRBV4-2 and TRBJ2-1; D gene unclear. V was clipped by 8 bases and J by 0 bases, with 8 bases between them. The CDR3 is 13 amino acids. The germline gives CDR1 LGHNA, CDR2 YNFKEQ. CDR3 in DNA: TGTGCCAGCGGTCCGAGCTCCTACAATGAGCAGTTCTTC. This translates into CASGPSSYNEQFF.

This clonotype came up many times. V gene TRBV20-1 combines with J gene TRBJ2-7; 8 bases map to TRBD1. The germline CDR1 and CDR2 sequences are DFQATT and SNEGSKA (reference sequence). With V trimmed by 0 bases and J by 5 bases, 6 bases remained unmatched. This CDR3 is 14 amino acids long. Here the CDR3 reads CSARDVDRVDEQYF. The CDR3 DNA sequence: TGCAGTGCTAGAGATGTGGACAGGGTGGACGAGCAGTACTTC.

V and J are TRBV20-1 and TRBJ1-5, with TRBD1 as a possible D gene (6 bases). CDR3 length: 13 amino acids. Germline V gene sequence: CDR1 DFQATT, CDR2 SNEGSKA (reference sequence). Trimming removed 6 bases at V and 7 bases at J, with 16 bases between. In DNA form, the CDR3 reads TGCAGTGCCTCCCCCGGGGGCGGCCAGCCCCAGCATTTT. Translating gives CSASPGGGQPQHF.

Note on this clonotype: A much larger clone is a single base away; this may be a read error. The CDR3 loop is CASATSGRASDTQYF. The DNA of the CDR3 is TGTGCCAGCGCGACATCGGGACGAGCATCAGATACGCAGTATTTT. V usage is TRBV2 and J usage is TRBJ2-3; tentatively, D is TRBD1 or TRBD2 (5 bases each). Germline V CDR1 and CDR2: SNHLY, FYNNEI. The CDR3 contains 15 residues. V was cut by 8 bases and J by 4 bases, with 19 bases left in between. Complete variable domain (other parts from reference TRBV2 and TRBJ2-3): EPEVTQTPSHQVTQMGQEVILRCVPISNHLYFYWYRQILGQKVEFLVSFYNNEISEKSEIFDDQFSVERPDGSNFTLKIRSTKLEDSAMYFCASATSGRASDTQYFGPGTRLTVL.